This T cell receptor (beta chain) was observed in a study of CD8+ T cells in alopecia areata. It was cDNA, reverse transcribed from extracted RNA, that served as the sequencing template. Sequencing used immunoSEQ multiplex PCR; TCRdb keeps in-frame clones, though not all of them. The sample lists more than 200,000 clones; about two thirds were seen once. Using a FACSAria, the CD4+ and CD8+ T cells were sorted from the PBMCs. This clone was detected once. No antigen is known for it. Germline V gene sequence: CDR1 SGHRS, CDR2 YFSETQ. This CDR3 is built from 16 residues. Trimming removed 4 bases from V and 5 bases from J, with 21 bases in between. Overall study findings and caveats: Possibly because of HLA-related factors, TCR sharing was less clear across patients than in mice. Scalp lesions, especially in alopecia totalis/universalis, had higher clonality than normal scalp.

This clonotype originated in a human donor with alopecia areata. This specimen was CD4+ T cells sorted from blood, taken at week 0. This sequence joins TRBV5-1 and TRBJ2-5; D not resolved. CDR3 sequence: CASSQTTDLVRETQYF. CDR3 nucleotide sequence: TGCGCCAGCAGCCAGACAACCGACTTAGTCCGGGAGACCCAGTACTTC.